Below are 27 T cell receptor beta chains sequenced from a single sample in a study of blood T cell repertoires in COVID-19. Data came from immunoSEQ multiplex PCR; TCRdb stores just in-frame clones and leaves some out. The data show 250,000 to 350,000 clones, 88% seen once. The sequenced sample was peripheral blood. The receptors originated from a man between 18 and 35 years old with active or convalescent COVID-19.

For the CDR3, the DNA is TGCGCCAGCAGCCAAGATCCAGGGAACTACGAGCAGTACTTC. It is translated as CASSQDPGNYEQYF. The J gene is TRBJ2-7, the V gene TRBV4-1; the D gene is possibly TRBD1 (5 bases). The germline CDR1 and CDR2 sequences are MGHRA and YSYEKL. V was shortened by 0 bases and J by 3 bases, with 9 bases between the two germline ends. The CDR3 loop spans 14 amino acids.

The chain links TRBV5-8 to TRBJ2-6, with a possible D match to TRBD2 (5 bases). The CDR3 loop spans 20 amino acids. Germline CDR1 and CDR2: SGHTS and YDEGEE. V shed 4 bases and J shed 0 bases, with 23 bases lying between them. The CDR3 DNA is TGTGCCAGCAGCACTGGGCCGGGAAGGCAAGCGCTCTCTGGGGCCAACGTCCTGACTTTC. Protein: CASSTGPGRQALSGANVLTF.

This chain links TRBV7-9 with TRBJ2-3, with D possibly matching TRBD1 (6 bases). This CDR3 comprises 13 residues. The ends were cut back, 10 bases at V and 6 bases at J, with 17 bases in the middle. Germline values: CDR1 SEHNR, CDR2 FQNEAQ (reference sequence). The CDR3 DNA follows: TGTGCCACCCCCGACAGGCTGGAGGATACGCAGTATTTT. This sequence encodes CATPDRLEDTQYF.

The chain couples TRBV13 to TRBJ2-1; TRBD2 might be the D (6 bases). Germline CDR1 is PRHDT and CDR2 is FYEKMQ (reference sequence). Trimming took 5 bases from V and 3 from J, leaving 14 bases between them. The CDR3 spans 15 residues. DNA of the CDR3: TGTGCCAGCAGCCATCGCGCGGGGATCTACAATGAGCAGTTCTTC. Protein: CASSHRAGIYNEQFF.

This chain uses TRBV5-1 with TRBJ1-5; a weak D match, TRBD1 (5 bases). Trimming removed 0 bases at V and 0 bases at J, with 7 bases between. The length of the CDR3 is 15 residues. Germline CDR1 and CDR2: SGHRS and YFSETQ. The CDR3 sequence: CASSLGGGSNQPQHF. The CDR3 nucleotides read TGCGCCAGCAGCTTGGGCGGGGGTAGCAATCAGCCCCAGCATTTT.

The genes are TRBV19 and TRBJ1-5, with a possible D match to TRBD1 (6 bases). In germline, CDR1 is LNHDA, CDR2 SQIVND (reference sequence). V was pared by 7 bases and J by 3 bases, with 13 bases between. The CDR3 is made up of 14 amino acids. CDR3 sequence reads: CASNPDSSNQPQHF. The DNA of the CDR3 is TGTGCCAGTAATCCGGACAGCTCCAATCAGCCCCAGCATTTT.

In its sample, this clone was seen a few times. The CDR3 nucleotides are TGTGCCAGCAGCCCGGGACAACCTAGTTCACCCCTCCACTTT. This codes for CASSPGQPSSPLHF. V is TRBV6-5 and J is TRBJ1-6; possible D gene TRBD1, 6 bases. V shed 6 bases and J shed 9 bases, with 15 bases lying between them. The CDR3 runs to 14 residues. Germline V gene data show CDR1 as MNHEY and CDR2 as SVGAGI.

This sequence joins TRBV28 and TRBJ2-1; possible D gene TRBD2, 5 bases. CDR3 size: 14 residues. Germline-derived CDR1 and CDR2 are MDHEN and SYDVKM. The ends were cut back, 6 bases at V and 3 bases at J, with 12 bases in the middle. The CDR3 loop is CASRAGTSYNEQFF. The CDR3 nucleotides read TGTGCCAGCAGGGCAGGCACTAGCTACAATGAGCAGTTCTTC.

The chain is built from TRBV3-1 (or the pseudogene TRBV3-2) and TRBJ2-1, with a possible D match to TRBD2 (6 bases). Germline CDR1 LGHDT, CDR2 YNNKEL (reference sequence). Trimming pared 4 bases from V and 4 bases from J, leaving 14 bases between. CDR3 length: 15 residues. The DNA of the CDR3 is TGTGCCAGCAGCCGTGGGGGGACGAATTACAATGAGCAGTTCTTC. As protein: CASSRGGTNYNEQFF.

The chain carries TRBV10-2 and TRBJ2-7; the match to TRBD1 covers 8 bases. Germline V gene data show CDR1 as WSHSY and CDR2 as SAAADI. The CDR3 length is 15 residues. V shed 2 bases and J 5 bases; nucleotides not matched to a gene: 8. CDR3 in amino acids: CASSERTDRAHEQYF. The DNA of the CDR3 is TGCGCCAGCAGTGAGCGAACGGACAGGGCCCACGAGCAGTACTTC.

The chain links TRBV7-9 to TRBJ2-1, with 10 bases identical to TRBD1. The CDR3 has 15 residues. Germline assignment: CDR1 SEHNR and CDR2 FQNEAQ (reference sequence). V lost 5 bases to trimming and J lost 9 bases; unmatched junction nucleotides: 10. The CDR3 reads CASSTTGGGWVEQFF. CDR3 nucleotides: TGTGCCAGCAGCACGACAGGGGGCGGGTGGGTTGAGCAGTTCTTC.

CDR3 sequence (DNA): TGTGCCAGCAGTCAAGGCGGGGGCGGTGGCACAGATACGCAGTATTTT. Its protein product is CASSQGGGGGTDTQYF. The chain employs TRBV2 and TRBJ2-3; a weak D match, TRBD2 (7 bases). V was clipped by 5 bases and J by 1 base, with 16 bases between them. Germline CDR1 and CDR2: SNHLY and FYNNEI. The CDR3 totals 16 residues. Supplemented by reference TRBV2 and TRBJ2-3, the full variable domain reads EPEVTQTPSHQVTQMGQEVILRCVPISNHLYFYWYRQILGQKVEFLVSFYNNEISEKSEIFDDQFSVERPDGSNFTLKIRSTKLEDSAMYFCASSQGGGGGTDTQYFGPGTRLTVL.

The gene calls are TRBV2 and TRBJ2-3; the D is unclear. The CDR3 consists of 14 residues. The V gene's germline CDR1 is SNHLY and CDR2 FYNNEI. The germline V and J ends were trimmed by 4 bases and 2 bases, with 10 bases remaining between them. Written as DNA, the CDR3 is TGTGCCAGCAGTGTGGGCAGGAACACAGATACGCAGTATTTT. This sequence encodes CASSVGRNTDTQYF.

This chain links TRBV5-6 with TRBJ2-7; 11 bases map to TRBD1. J was trimmed by 4 bases and V by 0 bases; bases with no gene match: 9. From germline, CDR1 is SGHDT and CDR2 YYEEEE. CDR3 length: 17 amino acids. The CDR3 coding sequence is TGTGCCAGCAGCTTGGCGGGACAGGGGGGAATTGGATACGAGCAGTACTTC. Encoded protein: CASSLAGQGGIGYEQYF.

Only one count was recorded for this clone. This chain joins TRBV9 and TRBJ1-2; perhaps TRBD1 as D (5 bases). The CDR3 consists of 14 residues. CDR1 and CDR2 from the germline V gene are SGDLS and YYNGEE. The V end lost 5 bases, the J end lost 5 bases, and 16 bases lay between the germline ends. This CDR3 is CASRGHSSSYGYTF. In DNA, the CDR3 is TGTGCCAGCAGAGGACACTCCAGCTCGTATGGCTACACCTTC.

This chain links TRBV4-1 with TRBJ2-3; no reliable D call. V shed 8 bases and J shed 0 bases, with 6 bases lying between them. This CDR3 region has 12 residues. CDR1 is MGHRA and CDR2 is YSYEKL in the germline V gene. In nucleotides, the CDR3 is TGCGCCAGCGCTAGTAGCACAGATACGCAGTATTTT. Translation gives CASASSTDTQYF.

The chain couples TRBV7-2 to TRBJ1-6, with a weak D call TRBD1 (5 bases). Per the germline V gene, CDR1 is SGHTA and CDR2 is FQGNSA. The CDR3 is 15 amino acids. Trimming removed 4 bases at V and 7 bases at J, with 14 bases between. The DNA for the CDR3 is TGTGCCAGCAGCTGGGGGGACCCTGAGAATTCACCCCTCCACTTT. This gives the protein CASSWGDPENSPLHF.

This clone showed up just a few times. The CDR3 sequence is CASSWAGQGSNQPQHF. The CDR3, as DNA: TGTGCCAGCAGTTGGGCGGGACAGGGGTCCAATCAGCCCCAGCATTTT. This chain joins TRBV27 and TRBJ1-5; 10 bases agree with TRBD1. The V segment lost 4 bases and the J segment 3 bases; nucleotides outside the gene matches: 6. The CDR3 is 16 residues long. In germline, CDR1 is MNHEY, CDR2 SMNVEV (reference sequence).

This chain connects TRBV10-3 to TRBJ2-1; 12 bases line up with TRBD2. J was trimmed by 10 bases and V by 8 bases; bases with no gene match: 21. The CDR3 contains 18 residues. Germline values: CDR1 ENHRY, CDR2 SYGVKD. The CDR3 DNA follows: TGTGCCATCCAACCCACTAGCGGGGGGAAGGGGGGAATACTGGAGCAGTTCTTC. This sequence encodes CAIQPTSGGKGGILEQFF.

The chain couples TRBV6-5 to TRBJ2-7; D is possibly TRBD1 (5 bases). V dropped 6 bases and J dropped 3 bases, with 18 bases sitting between them. CDR3 length: 15 residues. The germline gives CDR1 MNHEY, CDR2 SVGAGI. The DNA of the CDR3 is TGTGCCAGCAGCCCAGTGGGGCATGGGATCTACGAGCAGTACTTC. Amino acids: CASSPVGHGIYEQYF.

In this sample, this clone turned up once. The V gene is TRBV7-9, the J gene TRBJ2-7; D remains ambiguous. Germline V gene sequence: CDR1 SEHNR, CDR2 FQNEAQ (reference sequence). V lost 5 bases and J 5 bases, leaving 10 bases between the germline ends. The CDR3 consists of 12 residues. CDR3 residues: CASSLAAHEQYF. As DNA, the CDR3 is TGTGCCAGCAGCCTCGCGGCCCACGAGCAGTACTTC.

This sequence joins TRBV29-1 and TRBJ1-2; D ambiguous. V dropped 5 bases and J dropped 8 bases, with 15 bases sitting between them. The CDR3 consists of 12 residues. Germline CDR1 and CDR2: SQVTM and ANQGSEA. The CDR3 is CSVRKEGGGYTF. Here the CDR3 DNA reads TGCAGCGTTCGCAAGGAAGGCGGCGGCTACACCTTC.

The chain couples TRBV4-3 to TRBJ2-7; D gene ambiguous. V gave up 0 bases and J gave up 3 bases, with 12 bases separating them. The CDR3 is 15 amino acids. Germline CDR1 is LGHNA and CDR2 is YSLEER. This CDR3 reads CASSQDSVGSYEQYF. The CDR3 DNA sequence: TGCGCCAGCAGCCAAGATTCGGTGGGCAGCTACGAGCAGTACTTC.

A word on this clone: Other DNA variants within this sample encode the same CDR3. The genes are TRBV6-5 and TRBJ2-7; TRBD2 might be the D (5 bases). Trimming pared 0 bases from V and 0 bases from J, leaving 9 bases between. The CDR3 has 15 amino acids. Germline V gene lookup returns CDR1 MNHEY and CDR2 SVGAGI. CDR3: CASSYSSGSSYEQYF. CDR3 nucleotides: TGTGCCAGCAGTTACTCGTCGGGGAGCTCCTACGAGCAGTACTTC.

The genes are TRBV7-8 and TRBJ1-2, with 10 bases that match TRBD1. CDR1 and CDR2 (germline): SGHVS, FQNEAQ. The CDR3 has 14 residues. V was clipped by 8 bases and J by 2 bases; unmatched bases: 5. The CDR3, as DNA: TGTGCCAGCGGTTGGGGACAGGGGAACTATGGCTACACCTTC. Protein: CASGWGQGNYGYTF.

This chain joins TRBV9 and TRBJ2-7; possibly TRBD2 for D (6 bases). CDR1 and CDR2 from the germline V gene are SGDLS and YYNGEE. CDR3 size: 14 residues. Deletions cut 4 bases from V and 2 bases from J, with 13 bases between. The CDR3 sequence is CASSPGLPPYEQYF. The CDR3 DNA reads TGTGCCAGCAGCCCGGGACTTCCCCCCTACGAGCAGTACTTC.

A single count supports this clone. The J gene is TRBJ2-7, the V gene TRBV9; D ambiguous. This CDR3 is built from 14 residues. The V gene lost 0 bases and the J gene lost 2 bases, with 9 bases spanning the gap. Germline-derived CDR1 and CDR2 are SGDLS and YYNGEE. CDR3 DNA: TGTGCCAGCAGCGTAGCAAGCGTTGCCTACGAGCAGTACTTC. Translating it yields CASSVASVAYEQYF.